One sample yielded the 4 T cell receptor beta chains listed below, sequenced in a study of blood T cell repertoires in COVID-19. Assay used: immunoSEQ multiplex PCR; TCRdb lists only in-frame clones, some missing. This sample has tens of thousands of clones; about nine tenths occur once, and the top ten carry over 12%. Sequences were obtained from peripheral blood. The receptors stem from a man aged 60 to 69 with active COVID-19.

This chain connects TRBV7-8 to TRBJ1-5; 7 bases are shared with TRBD1. Looked up from germline, CDR1 is SGHVS and CDR2 is FQNEAQ. V was clipped by 5 bases and J by 0 bases; unmatched bases: 10. The CDR3 totals 17 residues. This chain's CDR3 is CASSPGRGAGSNQPQHF. In DNA, the CDR3 is TGTGCCAGCAGCCCTGGCAGGGGGGCAGGTAGCAATCAGCCCCAGCATTTT.

Only a few counts were recorded for this clone. The V gene is TRBV7-3, the J gene TRBJ2-1, with 10 bases identical to TRBD2. The V gene end was trimmed by 5 bases and the J gene end by 2 bases; junction bases not matched to a gene: 3. This CDR3 region has 15 residues. Germline CDR1 SGHTA, CDR2 FQGTGA. The DNA of the CDR3 is TGTGCCAGCAGCCCCAGCGGGGGGGCCTACAATGAGCAGTTCTTC. Protein sequence: CASSPSGGAYNEQFF.

This chain connects TRBV11-2 to TRBJ2-3; D gene ambiguous. CDR3 length equals 15 residues. The germline V gene encodes CDR1 SGHAT and CDR2 FQNNGV. V was shortened by 1 base and J by 3 bases, with 11 bases between the two germline ends. For the CDR3, the DNA is TGTGCCAGCAGCTTAGCAGCCCGCAGGACAGATACGCAGTATTTT. Translated: CASSLAARRTDTQYF. The whole variable domain, filled in from reference TRBV11-2 and TRBJ2-3, reads EAGVAQSPRYKIIEKRQSVAFWCNPISGHATLYWYQQILGQGPKLLIQFQNNGVVDDSQLPKDRFSAERLKGVDSTLKIQPAKLEDSAVYLCASSLAARRTDTQYFGPGTRLTVL.

The chain uses TRBV18 and TRBJ2-1, with 7 bases that match TRBD1. The junction had 7 bases not matched to a gene; V was cut back by 6 bases and J by 5 bases. Germline lookup yields CDR1 KGHSH and CDR2 LQKENI. The CDR3 is 14 amino acids. CDR3 in DNA: TGTGCCAGCTCGCCGACAGGGCGAGACAATGAGCAGTTCTTC. Translation: CASSPTGRDNEQFF.